The 20 T cell receptor beta chains below all came from one sample that was sequenced in a study of type 1 and type 2 diabetes patients. Genomic DNA was the PCR template. The TCR beta CDR3 region was amplified using 30 forward and 13 reverse primers. TCRdb reprocessed the multiplex PCR reads with MiXCR, giving one entry per CDR3 protein. This sample carries about 270,000 distinct CDR3 sequences, 47% of them seen once, and the ten largest clones take around 13%. Specimen: peripheral blood mononuclear cells (PBMCs). The source of these receptors is a man between 18 and 35 years old with type 2 diabetes.

The V call is TRBV25-1, the J call TRBJ1-2; D gene uncertain. The CDR3 runs 14 residues. Trimming pared 3 bases from V and 7 bases from J, leaving 15 bases between. Germline lookup yields CDR1 MGHDK and CDR2 SYGVNS. The CDR3 bases are TGTGCCAGCAGTGAGTTCTACAGTGGTTTTGGCTACACCTTC. Translated: CASSEFYSGFGYTF.

This chain joins TRBV19 and TRBJ1-2; D gene unclear. Germline CDR1 LNHDA, CDR2 SQIVND (reference sequence). Deletions cut 8 bases from V and 5 bases from J, with 15 bases between. This CDR3 spans 13 amino acids. The CDR3 loop reads CASGLGLAYGYTF. The CDR3 region has the DNA TGTGCCAGTGGGCTGGGTCTCGCGTATGGCTACACCTTC.

The chain couples TRBV11-2 to TRBJ1-2; D perhaps matches TRBD1 (6 bases). The V end was cut by 5 bases, the J end by 3 bases, with 22 bases between. CDR3 length equals 17 residues. Per the germline V gene, CDR1 is SGHAT and CDR2 is FQNNGV. The CDR3 loop is CASSPQTERTEHYGYTF. CDR3 bases: TGTGCCAGCAGCCCACAAACCGAGAGGACAGAACACTATGGCTACACCTTC.

The rearrangement links TRBV6-2 or TRBV6-3 to TRBJ1-4; no firm D call. Trimming took off 8 bases at V and 8 bases at J, with 12 bases between the two ends. The CDR3 totals 12 residues. Germline V gene sequence: CDR1 MNHEY, CDR2 SVGEGT. CDR3 in amino acids: CASRTASEKLFF. In DNA form, the CDR3 reads TGTGCCAGCCGCACCGCGTCGGAAAAACTGTTTTTT.

This chain links TRBV6-1 with TRBJ2-1; 12 bases match TRBD2. The V gene end was trimmed by 4 bases and the J gene end by 8 bases; junction bases not matched to a gene: 3. This CDR3 is 14 amino acids long. CDR1 and CDR2 (germline): MNHNS, SASEGT. In nucleotides, the CDR3 is TGTGCCAGCAGTGCGAGACTAGCGGGGGATGAGCAGTTCTTC. Protein product: CASSARLAGDEQFF.

This clonotype was counted a few times. The rearrangement joins TRBV15 to TRBJ2-3; 9 bases agree with TRBD2. Losses at the gene ends were 4 bases for V and 6 bases for J; bases not matched to a gene: 5. The CDR3 loop spans 14 amino acids. Germline V gives CDR1 LNHNV, CDR2 YYDKDF (reference sequence). The CDR3 DNA reads as TGTGCCACCAGCAAGGAGCGGGGGGCCGATACGCAGTATTTT. Encoded protein: CATSKERGADTQYF.

This clonotype has a handful of counts. Its ends do not fully match the called genes, so a read error is possible. The gene calls are TRBV2 and TRBJ1-4, with D hard to call. Per germline, CDR1 SNHLY and CDR2 FYNNEI. This CDR3 region has 15 residues. The CDR3 DNA reads TGTGCCAGCAGTGACGAAGAAACCCCTGATGAAGAACTGTTTTTT. Its protein is CASSDEETPDEELFF.

The rearrangement uses TRBV27 and TRBJ2-2; 8 nucleotides line up with TRBD2. CDR1 is MNHEY, CDR2 SMNVEV, per germline (reference sequence). The V gene end was trimmed by 8 bases and the J gene end by 4 bases; junction bases not matched to a gene: 12. This CDR3 has 16 amino acids. CDR3 residues: CASRGLATTFTGELFF. The CDR3 region has the DNA TGTGCCAGCCGCGGACTAGCAACGACGTTCACCGGGGAGCTGTTTTTT.

This chain joins TRBV7-6 and TRBJ1-1, with D possibly being TRBD1 (5 bases). CDR3 size: 14 residues. V lost 6 bases and J 7 bases, leaving 18 bases between the germline ends. CDR1 and CDR2 (germline): SGHVS, FNYEAQ. The CDR3 loop reads CASSLKVQGSEAFF. The DNA of the CDR3 is TGTGCCAGCAGTTTAAAAGTGCAGGGCAGTGAAGCTTTCTTT.

This clonotype was seen only a few times. The J gene is TRBJ2-5, the V gene TRBV7-2, with a tentative D call TRBD2 (6 bases). The CDR3 length is 13 residues. Germline V CDR1 and CDR2: SGHTA, FQGNSA. The V and J ends lost 5 bases and 5 bases respectively, with 12 bases between them. The CDR3: CASSLSGWETQYF. Written as DNA, the CDR3 is TGTGCCAGCAGCCTAAGCGGGTGGGAGACCCAGTACTTC.

This clonotype has a handful of counts. The gene calls are TRBV5-1 and TRBJ2-2; 9 bases agree with TRBD1. The ends lost 4 bases at V and 4 bases at J; junction bases unmatched: 5. The germline V gene encodes CDR1 SGHRS and CDR2 YFSETQ. This CDR3 is 15 amino acids long. DNA of the CDR3: TGCGCCAGCAGCCGGACAGGGGATGGCACCGGGGAGCTGTTTTTT. Translating gives CASSRTGDGTGELFF.

The chain combines TRBV12-5 with TRBJ2-7, with a tentative D call TRBD1 (6 bases). Looked up from germline, CDR1 is LGHNT and CDR2 is FRNRAP. The V and J ends lost 5 bases and 4 bases respectively, with 15 bases between them. The CDR3 extends over 14 amino acids. CDR3 sequence: CASGGTGLSYEQYF. CDR3 sequence (DNA): TGTGCTAGTGGTGGTACAGGGTTGTCTTACGAGCAGTACTTC.

This clonotype has more than one count but fewer than ten. This rearrangement joins TRBV7-2 to TRBJ2-1, with 7 bases that match TRBD1. Germline assignment: CDR1 SGHTA and CDR2 FQGNSA. Trimming at V came to 1 base and at J to 6 bases, leaving 3 bases not matched to a gene. The CDR3 totals 14 residues. This CDR3 is CASSLGDSLNEQFF. The CDR3 nucleotides read TGTGCCAGCAGCTTAGGGGACAGTCTCAATGAGCAGTTCTTC.

This sequence joins TRBV9 and TRBJ2-7, with D possibly being TRBD1 (6 bases). The CDR3 runs 14 residues. CDR1 is SGDLS and CDR2 is YYNGEE in the germline V gene. V lost 2 bases and J 6 bases, leaving 15 bases between the germline ends. The CDR3 region is CASSVQTGWGEQYF. In DNA, the CDR3 is TGTGCCAGCAGCGTCCAAACAGGGTGGGGCGAGCAGTACTTC.

This clonotype was detected a few times. Relative to the germline gene, one junction end is altered; a read error may explain this. The chain is built from TRBV5-6 and TRBJ2-1, with 11 positions matching TRBD2. This CDR3 is built from 12 residues. Germline lookup yields CDR1 SGHDT and CDR2 YYEEEE. The CDR3: CASSRQYSGRVF. The CDR3 nucleotides are TGTGCCAGCAGCCGACAGTATAGCGGGAGGGTCTTC.

The V call is TRBV20-1, the J call TRBJ2-6; D call uncertain. The CDR3 runs 15 residues. V lost 1 base, J lost 4 bases, and 11 bases lay in between. Germline assignment: CDR1 DFQATT and CDR2 SNEGSKA (reference sequence). Here the CDR3 reads CSARVPLTGANVLTF. CDR3 sequence (DNA): TGCAGTGCTAGAGTTCCGTTAACGGGGGCCAACGTCCTGACTTTC.

This clonotype was observed a handful of times. The genes are TRBV28 and TRBJ1-5, with D perhaps TRBD1 (6 bases). Trimming removed 1 base at V and 7 bases at J, with 11 bases between. Germline values: CDR1 MDHEN, CDR2 SYDVKM. There are 14 residues in the CDR3. The CDR3 spells CASSLSQGGQPQHF. In DNA form, the CDR3 reads TGTGCCAGCAGTTTATCACAGGGTGGACAGCCCCAGCATTTT.

A remark on this clonotype: Compared with germline, one end of the junction differs, possibly owing to a read error. V is TRBV7-2 and J is TRBJ1-1, with D possibly TRBD1 on 6 matching bases. Germline loops: CDR1 SGHTA, CDR2 FQGNSA. There are 13 residues in the CDR3. The CDR3 protein is CASRTGGDTEAVF. CDR3 in DNA: TGTGCCAGCAGAACCGGAGGGGACACTGAAGCTGTCTTT.

The chain combines TRBV14 with TRBJ2-7; 14 positions match TRBD2. The CDR3 is 18 amino acids. V shed 8 bases and J 3 bases; nucleotides not matched to a gene: 15. The germline gives CDR1 SGHDN, CDR2 FVKESK. The CDR3: CASSPLLGGTSGSYEQYF. CDR3 bases: TGTGCCAGCTCACCATTGTTAGGGGGGACTAGCGGGAGCTACGAGCAGTACTTC.

The chain employs TRBV20-1 and TRBJ1-2; D unclear. Trimming stripped 0 bases from V and 7 bases from J, with 6 bases between. This CDR3 spans 11 amino acids. Germline assignment: CDR1 DFQATT and CDR2 SNEGSKA (reference sequence). The CDR3 region has the DNA TGCAGTGCTAGAGATTCGGGTGGCTACACCTTC. It codes for CSARDSGGYTF.